The 2 T cell receptor beta chains presented below share a single source sample, sequenced in a study of T-cell reconstitution after alpha-beta-depleted transplantation in children. Unique molecular identifiers were used in preparing the TCRbeta library. TCRdb used MiXCR to reprocess the PCR reads, holding one entry per CDR3 protein. The profile shows 600,000 to 700,000 distinct CDR3 sequences, around 13% of them singletons. The sample consisted of PBMCs, taken before TCRalphabeta/CD19-depleted stem cell transplant. These receptors came from a girl aged 2-10 years with congenital amegakaryocytic thrombocytopenia, due to receive a stem cell transplant.

This clonotype has at least ten counts. The chain uses TRBV7-9 and TRBJ2-7; D gene unclear. The CDR3 is 14 amino acids. V lost 5 bases, J lost 7 bases, and 18 bases lay in between. Germline CDR1 SEHNR, CDR2 FQNEAQ (reference sequence). DNA of the CDR3: TGTGCCAGCAGCCCCCCTGACGGCAGGCGGGAGCAGTACTTC. Its protein is CASSPPDGRREQYF.

There are many counts of this clonotype. V usage is TRBV4-1 and J usage is TRBJ2-1; maybe TRBD2 (5 bases). The CDR3 consists of 18 residues. V lost 0 bases, J lost 2 bases, and 17 bases lay in between. Germline CDR1 MGHRA, CDR2 YSYEKL. The CDR3 nucleotides read TGCGCCAGCAGCCAAGATAAAATACTAGTTTTTGCCTACAATGAGCAGTTCTTC. Residues: CASSQDKILVFAYNEQFF.